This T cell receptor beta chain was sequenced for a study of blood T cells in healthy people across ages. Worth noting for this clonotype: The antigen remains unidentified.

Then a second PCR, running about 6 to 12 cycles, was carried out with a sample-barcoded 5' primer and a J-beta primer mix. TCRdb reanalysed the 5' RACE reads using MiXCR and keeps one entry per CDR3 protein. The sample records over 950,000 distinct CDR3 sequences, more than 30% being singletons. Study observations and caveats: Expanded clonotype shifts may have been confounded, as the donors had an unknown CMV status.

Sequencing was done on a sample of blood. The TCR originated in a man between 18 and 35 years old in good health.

CDR3 amino acids: CATSDPKELTGELFF. DNA for the CDR3: TGTGCCACCAGTGACCCCAAAGAACTTACCGGGGAGCTGTTTTTT. The V and J genes are TRBV24-1 and TRBJ2-2; D gene uncertain. The germline V gene has CDR1 KGHDR and CDR2 SFDVKD. The ends were cut back, 4 bases at V and 5 bases at J, with 13 bases in the middle. This CDR3 is built from 15 residues.